The 18 T cell receptor beta chains in this list originate from one sample, sequenced in a study of identifying expanded T cells in peripheral blood. The method was immunoSEQ multiplex PCR; TCRdb's version includes in-frame clones alone and lacks a portion of them. This sample yields 55,000 to 80,000 clones, of which roughly four fifths are seen a single time; about 18% belongs to the top ten. Specimen: blood. The receptor source for this set is a person aged 18 to 75 in good health.

The chain recombines TRBV6-5 with TRBJ2-2, with 7 bases lining up with TRBD1. The trim removed 6 bases at V and 0 bases at J, leaving 4 bases unmatched. Looked up from germline, CDR1 is MNHEY and CDR2 is SVGAGI. The CDR3 extends over 15 amino acids. CDR3 nucleotides: TGTGCCAGCAGGACAGGGCCTTCGAACACCGGGGAGCTGTTTTTT. Protein: CASRTGPSNTGELFF.

This chain joins TRBV7-3 and TRBJ2-3; D call uncertain. Germline CDR1 reads SGHTA; CDR2 reads FQGTGA. This CDR3 has 16 amino acids. With 5 bases removed from V and 3 bases from J, the gap between germline ends came to 18 bases. The CDR3, as DNA: TGTGCCAGCAGCCCCCTCCCAACGTACGAAACAGATACGCAGTATTTT. It is translated as CASSPLPTYETDTQYF.

The chain recombines TRBV14 with TRBJ1-1; weak D call: TRBD1 (5 bases). V shed 0 bases and J shed 8 bases, with 10 bases lying between them. There are 13 residues in the CDR3. Germline V gene lookup returns CDR1 SGHDN and CDR2 FVKESK. The CDR3 protein is CASSQDWGDEAFF. The CDR3 DNA follows: TGTGCCAGCAGCCAAGATTGGGGGGACGAAGCTTTCTTT. The full variable domain, its missing parts supplied by reference TRBV14 and TRBJ1-1, is EAGVTQFPSHSVIEKGQTVTLRCDPISGHDNLYWYRRVMGKEIKFLLHFVKESKQDESGMPNNRFLAERTGGTYSTLKVQPAELEDSGVYFCASSQDWGDEAFFGQGTRLTVV.

The rearrangement uses TRBV7-2 and TRBJ2-5; possibly TRBD1 for D (5 bases). The CDR3 contains 14 residues. Germline V CDR1 and CDR2: SGHTA, FQGNSA. V was cut by 5 bases and J by 0 bases, with 10 bases left in between. This chain's CDR3 is CASSRRGYQETQYF. The CDR3, as DNA: TGTGCCAGCAGCCGAAGGGGCTACCAAGAGACCCAGTACTTC.

The CDR3 bases are TGTGCCAGCAGCCATGGCGGGACGGATAGATGGGCCTACGAGCAGTACTTC. This encodes CASSHGGTDRWAYEQYF. The genes are TRBV14 and TRBJ2-7; a possible D gene is TRBD2 (6 bases). The V end was cut by 3 bases, the J end by 2 bases, with 20 bases between. Germline V gives CDR1 SGHDN, CDR2 FVKESK. The CDR3 has 17 residues.

This clone was counted a single time. The genes are TRBV11-3 and TRBJ1-3; D is ambiguous. From germline, CDR1 is SGHNT and CDR2 YENEEA. This CDR3 comprises 11 residues. V was clipped by 3 bases and J by 8 bases, with 5 bases between them. The CDR3 nucleotides are TGTGCCAGCAGCTTCCGGGACACCATATATTTT. This gives the protein CASSFRDTIYF.

This chain uses TRBV11-2 with TRBJ2-5; 7 bases agree with TRBD1. The germline V gene has CDR1 SGHAT and CDR2 FQNNGV. Trimming removed 5 bases from V and 6 bases from J; junction bases left unmatched: 12. The CDR3 is 15 residues long. The chain's CDR3 is CASSETQGNSQTQYF. The DNA of the CDR3 is TGTGCCAGCAGCGAAACACAGGGGAACAGCCAGACCCAGTACTTC.

The gene calls are TRBV19 and TRBJ1-3; tentative D call: TRBD1 (6 bases). Germline lookup yields CDR1 LNHDA and CDR2 SQIVND (reference sequence). Deletions cut 3 bases from V and 7 bases from J, with 25 bases between. The CDR3 runs 18 residues. CDR3 in amino acids: CASSIPSLQGNPINTIYF. CDR3 nucleotides: TGTGCCAGTAGTATCCCTTCCCTACAGGGAAATCCGATCAACACCATATATTTT.

V and J are TRBV11-2 and TRBJ2-1, with D maybe TRBD2 (5 bases). Per the germline V gene, CDR1 is SGHAT and CDR2 is FQNNGV. This CDR3 has 13 amino acids. V was shortened by 4 bases and J by 5 bases, with 9 bases between the two germline ends. For the CDR3, the DNA is TGTGCCAGCAGCTCCTTGAGGGACAATGAGCAGTTCTTC. Encoded protein: CASSSLRDNEQFF.

V usage is TRBV11-2 and J usage is TRBJ2-5; D is ambiguous. V was pared by 5 bases and J by 4 bases, with 11 bases between. CDR3 length: 13 amino acids. The germline V gene has CDR1 SGHAT and CDR2 FQNNGV. DNA of the CDR3: TGTGCCAGCAGCCCCAGGCGGATAGAGACCCAGTACTTC. This encodes CASSPRRIETQYF.

The CDR3 sequence: CASSPGGGSRYEQYF. Here the CDR3 DNA reads TGCGCCAGCAGCCCCGGGGGCGGGAGCAGATACGAGCAGTACTTC. The genes are TRBV4-1 and TRBJ2-7; D is possibly TRBD2 (7 bases). V lost 4 bases, J lost 4 bases, and 17 bases lay in between. The CDR3 is made up of 15 amino acids. CDR1 MGHRA and CDR2 YSYEKL come from the germline V gene.

J is TRBJ1-2 and V is TRBV4-3; the D is unclear. This CDR3 spans 15 amino acids. Per germline, CDR1 LGHNA and CDR2 YSLEER. Trimming shortened V by 0 bases and J by 4 bases, and 12 bases separated the two germline ends. The CDR3 spells CASSQDMGRSYGYTF. DNA of the CDR3: TGCGCCAGCAGCCAAGATATGGGCCGGAGCTATGGCTACACCTTC.

This chain joins TRBV5-1 and TRBJ2-1; TRBD2 is a possible D gene (5 bases). Trimming cost V 5 bases and J 1 base, with 13 bases left between them. CDR3 size: 15 residues. Germline V gene sequence: CDR1 SGHRS, CDR2 YFSETQ. The CDR3 nucleotides read TGCGCCAGCAGACCACCGGGAAATTCCTACAATGAGCAGTTCTTC. Protein product: CASRPPGNSYNEQFF.

This clone has a handful of counts. The chain is built from TRBV2 and TRBJ2-2; TRBD1 might be the D (6 bases). Germline lookup yields CDR1 SNHLY and CDR2 FYNNEI. The CDR3 spans 13 residues. Trimming shortened V by 5 bases and J by 9 bases, and 13 bases separated the two germline ends. The CDR3 loop is CASSSDSGRELFF. The CDR3 DNA reads TGTGCCAGCAGTTCGGACAGCGGTAGGGAGCTGTTTTTT.

The chain has TRBV7-9 and TRBJ2-1; 9 bases map to TRBD1. This CDR3 has 17 residues. V shed 5 bases, J shed 7 bases, and the junction held 15 bases outside the gene matches. The germline V gene has CDR1 SEHNR and CDR2 FQNEAQ (reference sequence). The CDR3 sequence is CASSPRPGTGKGNEQFF. CDR3 sequence (DNA): TGTGCCAGCAGCCCCCGACCCGGGACAGGGAAAGGAAATGAGCAGTTCTTC.

This clone was seen once. The rearrangement joins TRBV19 to TRBJ2-2; 8 nucleotides line up with TRBD1. This CDR3 has 13 residues. From germline, CDR1 is LNHDA and CDR2 SQIVND (reference sequence). The V and J ends lost 8 bases and 8 bases, in that order; junction bases with no gene match: 7. The CDR3 region is CASSGQGLGELFF. CDR3 nucleotide sequence: TGTGCCAGTTCCGGACAGGGTCTGGGGGAGCTGTTTTTT.

The chain carries TRBV5-5 and TRBJ2-5; maybe TRBD1 (6 bases). V was shortened by 4 bases and J by 6 bases, with 16 bases between the two germline ends. CDR1 and CDR2 from the germline V gene are SGHKS and YYEKEE (reference sequence). The CDR3 is 14 amino acids. CDR3 DNA sequence: TGTGCCAGCAGCATACGAACAGGGTTGCAGACCCAGTACTTC. Translating it yields CASSIRTGLQTQYF.

The genes are TRBV7-2 and TRBJ2-1, with 8 bases identical to TRBD2. V dropped 1 base and J dropped 15; count of bases not matched to a gene: 5. The CDR3 is 12 amino acids. Per the germline V gene, CDR1 is SGHTA and CDR2 is FQGNSA. In DNA, the CDR3 is TGTGCCAGCAGCTTAGGCAGCGGGGGTGCGTTCTTC. Protein sequence: CASSLGSGGAFF.